This TCR beta chain stems from a study of cytomegalovirus exposure and HLA in healthy donors. Study-wide results and caveats: The study flagged 150 to 200 TCR beta chains as cytomegalovirus-associated. CMV serostatus alone was available as immune exposure information.

Germline V gene lookup returns CDR1 SGHAT and CDR2 FQDESV (reference sequence). The CDR3 is made up of 14 amino acids. Trimming shortened V by 2 bases and J by 7 bases, and 14 bases separated the two germline ends. This clone has a single count. What it binds is not known. The PCR ran on 60 Vbeta and 13 Jbeta primers. As processed by the authors: Counted up in a later analysis, unique TCR beta chains came to 65 million to 100 million, with about 9.9 million shared. Using immunoSEQ multiplex PCR, the repertoire was profiled, and TCRdb retains in-frame clones only, with some absent. The V and J calls and clone size are taken from that table; D and trimming were inferred from the DNA. This table has roughly 190,000 clones, 75% to 90% appearing once.

This chain links TRBV11-1 with TRBJ1-1, with a possible D match to TRBD1 (6 bases). The TCR sequence derives from a man aged 40-49 years in good health and CMV-seropositive. The sample consisted of PBMCs. The CDR3 nucleotides read TGTGCCAGCAGCTTAAGCAGGGGCGTAGGTGAAGCTTTCTTT. This translates into CASSLSRGVGEAFF.